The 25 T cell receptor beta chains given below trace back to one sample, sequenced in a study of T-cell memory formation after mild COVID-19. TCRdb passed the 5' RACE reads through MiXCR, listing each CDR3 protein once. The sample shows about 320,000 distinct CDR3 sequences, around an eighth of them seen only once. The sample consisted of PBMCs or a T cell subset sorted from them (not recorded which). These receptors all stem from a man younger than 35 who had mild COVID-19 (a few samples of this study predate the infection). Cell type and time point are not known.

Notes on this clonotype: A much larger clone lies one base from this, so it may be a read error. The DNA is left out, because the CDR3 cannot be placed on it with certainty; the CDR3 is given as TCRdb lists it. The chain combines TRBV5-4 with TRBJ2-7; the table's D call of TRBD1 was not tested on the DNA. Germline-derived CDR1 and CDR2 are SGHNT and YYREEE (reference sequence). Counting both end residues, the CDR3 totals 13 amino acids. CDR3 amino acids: CAGSLWGTGIGYF.

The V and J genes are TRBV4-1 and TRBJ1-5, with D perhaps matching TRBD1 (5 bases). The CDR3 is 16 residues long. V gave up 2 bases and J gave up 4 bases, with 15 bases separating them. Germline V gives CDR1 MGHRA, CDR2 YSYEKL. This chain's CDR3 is CASSQQGLGQNQPQHF. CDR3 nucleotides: TGCGCCAGCAGCCAACAGGGTTTAGGCCAGAATCAGCCCCAGCATTTT.

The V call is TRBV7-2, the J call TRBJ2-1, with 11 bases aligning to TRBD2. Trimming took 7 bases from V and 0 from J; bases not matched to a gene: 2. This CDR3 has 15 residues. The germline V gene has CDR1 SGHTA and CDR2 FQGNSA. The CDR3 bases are TGTGCCAGCACCCTAGCGGGGGGCTCCTACAATGAGCAGTTCTTC. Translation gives CASTLAGGSYNEQFF.

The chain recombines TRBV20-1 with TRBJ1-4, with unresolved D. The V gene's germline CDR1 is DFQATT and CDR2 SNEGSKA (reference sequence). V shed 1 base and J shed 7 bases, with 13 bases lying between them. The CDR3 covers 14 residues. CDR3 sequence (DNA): TGCAGTGCTAGAGGAAGTCCGACGGGTGAAAAACTGTTTTTT. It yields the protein CSARGSPTGEKLFF.

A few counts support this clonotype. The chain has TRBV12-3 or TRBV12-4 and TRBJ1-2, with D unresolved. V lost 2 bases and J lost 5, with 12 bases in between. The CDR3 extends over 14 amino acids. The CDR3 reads CASSLFSGGYGYTF. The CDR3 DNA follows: TGTGCCAGCAGTTTATTCAGCGGCGGTTATGGCTACACCTTC.

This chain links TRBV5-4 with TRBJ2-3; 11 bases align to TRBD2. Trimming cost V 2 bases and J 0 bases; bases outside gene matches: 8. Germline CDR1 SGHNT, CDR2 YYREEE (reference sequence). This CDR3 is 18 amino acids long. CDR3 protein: CASSFWGTSGFSTDTQYF. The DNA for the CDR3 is TGTGCCAGCAGCTTCTGGGGGACTAGCGGTTTTAGCACAGATACGCAGTATTTT.

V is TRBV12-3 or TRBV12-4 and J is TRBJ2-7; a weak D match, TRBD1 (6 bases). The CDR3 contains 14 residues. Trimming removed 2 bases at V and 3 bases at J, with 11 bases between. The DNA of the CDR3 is TGTGCCAGCAGTTTACAGGGGTGGGTCTACGAGCAGTACTTC. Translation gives CASSLQGWVYEQYF.

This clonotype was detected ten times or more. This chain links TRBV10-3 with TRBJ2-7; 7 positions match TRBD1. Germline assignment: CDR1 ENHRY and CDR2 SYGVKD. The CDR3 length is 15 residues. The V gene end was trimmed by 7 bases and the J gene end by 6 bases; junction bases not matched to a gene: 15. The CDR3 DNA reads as TGTGCCATCACCCAGGGGGAACAGGGGCGCAGCGAGCAGTACTTC. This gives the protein CAITQGEQGRSEQYF.

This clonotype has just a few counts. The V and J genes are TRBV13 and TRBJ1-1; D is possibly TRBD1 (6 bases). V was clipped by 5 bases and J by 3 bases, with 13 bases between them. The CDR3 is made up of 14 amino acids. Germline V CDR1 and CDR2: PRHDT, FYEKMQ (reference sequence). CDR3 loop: CASSQTTGYTEAFF. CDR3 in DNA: TGTGCCAGCAGCCAAACGACAGGTTACACTGAAGCTTTCTTT.

CDR3 protein: CASSFRRVEAFF. The CDR3 nucleotides read TGTGCCAGCAGCTTCCGCAGGGTTGAAGCTTTCTTT. The J gene is TRBJ1-1, the V gene TRBV7-2; weak D call: TRBD1 (5 bases). The CDR3 loop spans 12 amino acids. CDR1 and CDR2 from the germline V gene are SGHTA and FQGNSA. The ends were cut back, 3 bases at V and 7 bases at J, with 9 bases in the middle.

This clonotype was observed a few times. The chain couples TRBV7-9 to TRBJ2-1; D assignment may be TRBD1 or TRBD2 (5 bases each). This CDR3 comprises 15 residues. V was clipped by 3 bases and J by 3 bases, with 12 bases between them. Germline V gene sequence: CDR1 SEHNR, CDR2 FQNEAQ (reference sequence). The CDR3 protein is CASSFPMGDYNEQFF. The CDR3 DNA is TGTGCCAGCAGCTTCCCTATGGGGGACTACAATGAGCAGTTCTTC.

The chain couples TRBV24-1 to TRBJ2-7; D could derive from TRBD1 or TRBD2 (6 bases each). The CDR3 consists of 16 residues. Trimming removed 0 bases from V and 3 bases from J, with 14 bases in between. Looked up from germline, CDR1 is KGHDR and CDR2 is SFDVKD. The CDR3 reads CATSDLPRGQNYEQYV. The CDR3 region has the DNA TGTGCCACCAGTGATTTGCCCCGGGGGCAGAACTACGAGCAGTACGTC.

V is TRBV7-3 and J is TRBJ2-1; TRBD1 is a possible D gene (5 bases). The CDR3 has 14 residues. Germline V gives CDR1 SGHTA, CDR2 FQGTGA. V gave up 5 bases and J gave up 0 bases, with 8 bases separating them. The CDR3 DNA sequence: TGTGCCAGCAGCAGGGGAAACTCCTACAATGAGCAGTTCTTC. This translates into CASSRGNSYNEQFF.

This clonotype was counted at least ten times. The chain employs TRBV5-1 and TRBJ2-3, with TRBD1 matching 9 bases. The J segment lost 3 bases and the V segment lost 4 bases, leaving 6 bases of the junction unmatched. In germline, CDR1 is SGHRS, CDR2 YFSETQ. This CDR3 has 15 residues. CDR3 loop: CASSPVGTGTDTQYF. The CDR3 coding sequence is TGCGCCAGCAGCCCCGTCGGGACAGGGACAGATACGCAGTATTTT.

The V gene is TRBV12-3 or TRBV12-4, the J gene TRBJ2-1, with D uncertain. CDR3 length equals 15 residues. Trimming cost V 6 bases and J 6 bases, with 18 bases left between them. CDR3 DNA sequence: TGTGCCAGCAGATTGGGGTCCGGCCCCAGCAATGAGCAGTTCTTC. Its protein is CASRLGSGPSNEQFF.

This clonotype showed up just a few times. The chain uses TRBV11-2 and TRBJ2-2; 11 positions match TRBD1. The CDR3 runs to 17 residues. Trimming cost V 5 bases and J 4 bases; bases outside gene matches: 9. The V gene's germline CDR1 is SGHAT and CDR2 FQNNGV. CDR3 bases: TGTGCCAGCAGCGCGGACAGGGGGCTACTCATCACCGGGGAGCTGTTTTTT. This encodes CASSADRGLLITGELFF.

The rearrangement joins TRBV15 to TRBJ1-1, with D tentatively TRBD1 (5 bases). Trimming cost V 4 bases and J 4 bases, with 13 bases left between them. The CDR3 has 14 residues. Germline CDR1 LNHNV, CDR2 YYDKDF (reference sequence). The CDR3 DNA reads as TGTGCCACCAGCACGACAGTGACGGTCACTGAAGCTTTCTTT. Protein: CATSTTVTVTEAFF.

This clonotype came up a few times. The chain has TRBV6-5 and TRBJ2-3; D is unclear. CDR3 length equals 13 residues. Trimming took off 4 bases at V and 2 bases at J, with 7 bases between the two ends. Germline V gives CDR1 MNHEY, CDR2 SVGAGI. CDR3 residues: CASSSVVTDTQYF. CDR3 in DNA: TGTGCCAGCAGTTCGGTTGTCACAGATACGCAGTATTTT.

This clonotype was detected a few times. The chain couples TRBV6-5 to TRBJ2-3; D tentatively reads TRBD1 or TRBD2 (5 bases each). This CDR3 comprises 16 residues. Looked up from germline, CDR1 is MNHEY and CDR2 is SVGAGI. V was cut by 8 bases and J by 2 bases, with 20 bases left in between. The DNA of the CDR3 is TGTGCCAGCGGTGTCCGCCGGGACCGATACACAGATACGCAGTATTTT. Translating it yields CASGVRRDRYTDTQYF.

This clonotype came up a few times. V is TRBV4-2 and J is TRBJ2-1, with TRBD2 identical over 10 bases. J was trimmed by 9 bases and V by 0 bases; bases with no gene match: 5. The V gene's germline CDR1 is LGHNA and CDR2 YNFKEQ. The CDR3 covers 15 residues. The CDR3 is CASSQEAGGPGEQFF. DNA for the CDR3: TGTGCCAGCAGCCAAGAAGCGGGGGGGCCGGGTGAGCAGTTCTTC.

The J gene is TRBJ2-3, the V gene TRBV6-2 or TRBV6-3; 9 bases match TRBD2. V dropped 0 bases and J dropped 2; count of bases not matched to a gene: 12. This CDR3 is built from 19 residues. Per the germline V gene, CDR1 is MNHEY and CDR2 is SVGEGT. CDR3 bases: TGTGCCAGCAGTTACTCGAAATCGAGCGGGGGGCCGTACACAGATACGCAGTATTTT. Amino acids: CASSYSKSSGGPYTDTQYF.

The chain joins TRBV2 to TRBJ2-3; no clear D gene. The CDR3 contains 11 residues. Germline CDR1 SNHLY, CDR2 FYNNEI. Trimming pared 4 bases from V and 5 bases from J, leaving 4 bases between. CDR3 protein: CASSGLDTQYF. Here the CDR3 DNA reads TGTGCCAGCAGTGGATTAGATACGCAGTATTTT.

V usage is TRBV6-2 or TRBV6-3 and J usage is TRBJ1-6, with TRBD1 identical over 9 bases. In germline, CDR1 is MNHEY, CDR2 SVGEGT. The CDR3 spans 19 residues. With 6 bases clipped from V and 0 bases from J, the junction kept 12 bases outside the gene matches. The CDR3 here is CASRTGQGFSSSYNSPLHF. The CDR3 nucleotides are TGTGCCAGCAGGACGGGACAGGGATTTTCGAGCTCCTATAATTCACCCCTCCACTTT.

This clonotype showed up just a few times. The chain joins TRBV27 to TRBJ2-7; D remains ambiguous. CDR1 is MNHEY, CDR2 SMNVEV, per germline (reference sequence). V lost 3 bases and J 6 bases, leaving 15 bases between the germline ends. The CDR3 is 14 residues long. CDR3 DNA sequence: TGTGCCAGCAGTTTCACTCCAATAGTCTCCGAGCAGTACTTC. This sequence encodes CASSFTPIVSEQYF.

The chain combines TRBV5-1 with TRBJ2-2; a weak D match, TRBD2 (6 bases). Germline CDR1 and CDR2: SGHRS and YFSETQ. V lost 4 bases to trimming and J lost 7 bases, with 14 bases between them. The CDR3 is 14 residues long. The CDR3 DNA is TGCGCCAGCAGCGGGGTCAGGGAGGTCGGGGAGCTGTTTTTT. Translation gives CASSGVREVGELFF.